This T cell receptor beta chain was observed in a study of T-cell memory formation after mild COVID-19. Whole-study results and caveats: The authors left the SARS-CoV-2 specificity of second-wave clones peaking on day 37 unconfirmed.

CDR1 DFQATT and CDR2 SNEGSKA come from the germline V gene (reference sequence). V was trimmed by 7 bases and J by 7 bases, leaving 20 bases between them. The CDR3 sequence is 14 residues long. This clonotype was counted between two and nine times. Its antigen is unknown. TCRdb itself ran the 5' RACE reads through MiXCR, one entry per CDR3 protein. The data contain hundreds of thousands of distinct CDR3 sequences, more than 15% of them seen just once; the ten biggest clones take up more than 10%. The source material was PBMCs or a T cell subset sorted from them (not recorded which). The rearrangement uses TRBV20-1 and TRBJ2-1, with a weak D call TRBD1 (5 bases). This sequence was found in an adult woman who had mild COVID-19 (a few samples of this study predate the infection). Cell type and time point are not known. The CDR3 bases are TGCAGTGTTCTTGATGCGCTACGACAGAATGAGCAGTTCTTC. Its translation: CSVLDALRQNEQFF.